This T cell receptor beta chain was observed in a study of T cells in Graves' hyperthyroidism and ophthalmopathy. Findings and caveats of the study: Ophthalmopathy was told apart from stable hyperthyroidism by a 13 V-J model.

This clonotype has at least ten counts. The target antigen is unknown. CDR3 length: 14 amino acids. Looked up from germline, CDR1 is SGHTA and CDR2 is FQGNSA. V was pared by 5 bases and J by 2 bases, with 5 bases of the junction left unmatched. It was RNA transcripts that yielded the amplified TCR beta CDR3 regions. HTBI primers were employed in a first-round RT-PCR of the TCR CDR3. Using its own MiXCR run on the multiplex PCR reads, TCRdb lists one record per CDR3 protein. The sample carries hundreds of thousands of distinct CDR3 sequences, less than 25% recorded once. This TCR was sampled from a woman aged 25 to 45 with Graves' ophthalmopathy. V usage is TRBV7-2 and J usage is TRBJ2-5; 7 bases match TRBD1. The specimen was blood. CDR3: CASSLMGQQETQYF. The CDR3 DNA is TGTGCCAGCAGCCTAATGGGACAGCAAGAGACCCAGTACTTC.